This TCR beta chain was identified in a study of siplizumab effects on memory and regulatory T cells. As to this clone: Its antigen is still unknown.

Study conclusions and caveats: Suppressive function of proliferating Tregs from siplizumab cultures was not confirmed. On average, about 72% of mappable alloreactive CD4+ clones were Treg-derived under siplizumab, against about 30% in controls.

Generated by immunoSEQ multiplex PCR, the TCRdb table keeps only in-frame clones and is missing some. In the table there are more than 75,000 clones, roughly 93% of which are singletons. The CDR3 is 15 amino acids. V trimming: 5 bases; J trimming: 3 bases; junction bases outside the gene matches: 10. CDR1 SGHVS and CDR2 FQNEAQ come from the germline V gene. This receptor was taken from a human donor in good health. Sequencing was carried out using CD8+ T cells sorted from blood. This chain links TRBV7-8 with TRBJ2-7; TRBD1 matches at 7 bases. Here the CDR3 DNA reads TGTGCCAGCAGCCTATCAGGGGGAACCAACTACGAGCAGTACTTC. Translation: CASSLSGGTNYEQYF.